A selection of T cell receptor beta chains follows, all from one sample in a study of T cells after yellow fever vaccination. Each CDR3 protein is one row after TCRdb ran MiXCR on the 5' RACE reads. The data contain 200,000 to 300,000 distinct CDR3 sequences, around 6.7% of them singletons. This specimen consisted of CD4+ T cells sorted from PBMCs, obtained on the day of the yellow fever booster vaccination. All receptors come from a man aged 25 to 40 who received the YFV17D yellow fever vaccine. Each CDR3 is given with its conserved first and last residue. A D gene is named only where the DNA matches it firmly.

d_call	j_call	v_call	cdr3_aa
-	TRBJ2-2	TRBV5-1	CASSWDGLLNTGELFF
TRBD2	TRBJ2-1	TRBV18	CASTGLAGGRSYNEQFF
-	TRBJ2-5	TRBV7-9	CASSFSDGTQYF
TRBD1	TRBJ2-1	TRBV5-1	CASSLEDRGNEQFF
-	TRBJ2-2	TRBV12-3/TRBV12-4	CASGLLGNTGELFF
-	TRBJ2-7	TRBV5-5	CASSTGLGTPYEQYF
-	TRBJ1-6	TRBV4-2	CASSQGFPTDNSPLHF
-	TRBJ2-5	TRBV28	CASTQLQGLAAETQYF
TRBD2	TRBJ2-5	TRBV24-1	CATARLAGGKETQYF
TRBD2	TRBJ2-1	TRBV7-9	CASSWGVAGVNEQFF
-	TRBJ1-4	TRBV29-1	CSVRGDLNEKLFF
-	TRBJ2-5	TRBV4-3	CASSPTGQETQYF
TRBD1	TRBJ2-7	TRBV10-2	CASSEPGQGVWEQYF
-	TRBJ1-1	TRBV2	CASTLDRYSTEAFF
-	TRBJ2-2	TRBV5-1	CASSISGNTGELFF
-	TRBJ2-5	TRBV29-1	CSVEDYPPQVSETQYF
-	TRBJ2-7	TRBV5-1	CASSVLSGRSEQYF
-	TRBJ1-4	TRBV19	CASSIARRNEKLFF
-	TRBJ2-5	TRBV4-3	CASSPSISQETQYF
-	TRBJ2-5	TRBV15	CATSRDQGRETQYF
TRBD1	TRBJ2-1	TRBV14	CASSFDRGRGEQFF
-	TRBJ2-7	TRBV9	CASSAGTGEQYF
-	TRBJ2-3	TRBV6-1	CASSESSVWVGDTQYF